This is a list of T cell receptor beta chains from one sample in a study of blood T cell repertoires in COVID-19. The repertoire was sequenced with immunoSEQ multiplex PCR; TCRdb's copy has only in-frame clones and lacks some. The sample lists roughly 220,000 clones, 80% to 90% seen once, with about 1.5% in the top ten. Sequenced: peripheral blood. These receptors were taken from a woman aged 40 to 50 who had recovered from COVID-19. Each CDR3 is given with its conserved first and last residue. A D gene is named only where the DNA matches it firmly.

d_gene	v_gene	j_gene	CDR3aa	CDR3nt
NA	TRBV2	TRBJ1-6	CASSAVGRGSPLHF	TGTGCCAGCAGCGCAGTTGGGAGGGGTTCACCCCTCCACTTT
NA	TRBV28	TRBJ1-1	CASSLLLSSTEAFF	TGTGCCAGCAGTTTATTATTGTCCAGCACTGAAGCTTTCTTT
TRBD1	TRBV18	TRBJ1-1	CASSPGTGRNTEAFF	TGTGCCAGCTCACCCGGGACAGGGAGGAACACTGAAGCTTTCTTT
TRBD1	TRBV4-3	TRBJ1-6	CASSQGPQGNSPLHF	TGCGCCAGCAGCCAAGGCCCACAGGGGAATTCACCCCTCCACTTT
TRBD2	TRBV4-3	TRBJ2-3	CASSHGLAIDTQYF	TGCGCCAGCAGCCACGGACTAGCGATAGATACGCAGTATTTT
NA	TRBV6-5	TRBJ1-3	CASSYSGTLQGNTIYF	TGTGCCAGCAGTTACTCGGGGACTCTGCAGGGAAACACCATATATTTT
TRBD1	TRBV4-3	TRBJ2-2	CASSRGGADTGELFF	TGCGCCAGCAGCCGAGGGGGCGCTGACACCGGGGAGCTGTTTTTT
NA	TRBV18	TRBJ2-2	CASSPGWPARGTGELFF	TGTGCCAGCTCACCAGGGTGGCCCGCACGGGGGACCGGGGAGCTGTTTTTT
NA	TRBV7-8	TRBJ2-2	CASSHRQANTGELFF	TGTGCCAGCAGCCATAGACAGGCCAACACCGGGGAGCTGTTTTTT
TRBD1	TRBV19	TRBJ2-7	CASKDRADEQYF	TGTGCCAGTAAGGACAGGGCCGACGAGCAGTACTTC
TRBD1	TRBV5-1	TRBJ1-5	CASSLGTVNQPQHF	TGCGCCAGCAGCTTAGGGACAGTTAATCAGCCCCAGCATTTT